This passage covers 4 T cell receptor beta chains from one sample sequenced in a study of vaccination effects on CD4 cells after COVID-19. Clones were sequenced by immunoSEQ multiplex PCR, and TCRdb holds only the in-frame ones, with some missing. The profile shows about 8,000 clones, around 79% of them singletons. Their cognate antigens are unknown. Viral peptide pools were used in the ViraFEST assay to expand antigen-specific CD4+ T cells, and sequencing came afterward. After less than 11 days in culture, the CD4+ T cells were isolated. The material sequenced was CD4+ T cells from PBMCs cultured with HCoV-229E spike peptides, taken before COVID-19 vaccination. The origin of the receptors is a human donor who received a COVID-19 vaccine.

The V call is TRBV6-2 or TRBV6-3, the J call TRBJ1-6; 9 bases line up with TRBD1. The CDR3 has 14 residues. Germline V gene sequence: CDR1 MNHEY, CDR2 SVGEGT. Trimming took 4 bases from V and 8 from J; bases not matched to a gene: 3. CDR3 amino acids: CASSWTGADSPLHF. The CDR3 DNA reads TGTGCCAGCAGTTGGACAGGGGCGGATTCACCCCTCCACTTT.

V and J are TRBV20-1 and TRBJ2-7, with D uncertain. The CDR3 has 12 amino acids. In germline, CDR1 is DFQATT, CDR2 SNEGSKA (reference sequence). Trimming left V 3 bases short and J 6 bases short, with 12 bases between. The CDR3 here is CSASPGRSEQYF. CDR3 in DNA: TGCAGTGCTAGTCCCGGACGCAGCGAGCAGTACTTC.

In this sample, this clone turned up once. The chain links TRBV9 to TRBJ2-1; TRBD1 agrees at 8 bases. V was clipped by 0 bases and J by 6 bases; unmatched bases: 2. Per germline, CDR1 SGDLS and CDR2 YYNGEE. This CDR3 is 14 amino acids long. This CDR3 reads CASSVGTGGNEQFF. The CDR3 DNA reads TGTGCCAGCAGCGTAGGAACAGGGGGCAATGAGCAGTTCTTC.

By share, this clone counts as large (0.1 to 1%). This rearrangement joins TRBV3-1 (or the pseudogene TRBV3-2) to TRBJ2-7; 8 nucleotides agree with TRBD1. The CDR3 has 14 amino acids. Trimming removed 5 bases from V and 6 bases from J; junction bases left unmatched: 9. Germline assignment: CDR1 LGHDT and CDR2 YNNKEL (reference sequence). As DNA, the CDR3 is TGTGCCAGCAGCGTTACCAGGGGGCGAGGCGAGCAGTACTTC. It yields the protein CASSVTRGRGEQYF.